The 21 T cell receptor beta chains reported below all come from one sample, sequenced in a study of cytomegalovirus exposure and HLA in healthy donors. The PCR was carried out with 60 Vbeta primers and 13 Jbeta primers. Clones were sequenced by immunoSEQ multiplex PCR, and TCRdb holds only the in-frame ones, with some missing. Of about 170,000 clones in the sample, more than 60% were seen once. Sequencing was performed on PBMCs. The source is a woman aged 50 to 65 in good health and CMV-seropositive.

Only one count was recorded for this clone. The gene calls are TRBV5-1 and TRBJ1-1; weak D call: TRBD1 (5 bases). Germline V CDR1 and CDR2: SGHRS, YFSETQ. The CDR3 contains 14 residues. V was trimmed by 1 base and J by 4 bases, leaving 11 bases between them. DNA of the CDR3: TGCGCCAGCAGCTTGCAGGGAATAGGCACTGAAGCTTTCTTT. Encoded protein: CASSLQGIGTEAFF.

This clone was counted a single time. V is TRBV5-8 and J is TRBJ1-2; weak D call: TRBD1 (5 bases). The germline gives CDR1 SGHTS, CDR2 YDEGEE. V dropped 0 bases and J dropped 4 bases, with 19 bases sitting between them. The CDR3 length is 17 residues. CDR3 nucleotide sequence: TGTGCCAGCAGCTTGGCCAAAAACAGGCCTTTCCTCTATGGCTACACCTTC. It is translated as CASSLAKNRPFLYGYTF.

CDR3 loop: CSADRAGVNEQFF. The CDR3 DNA reads TGCAGCGCTGACAGGGCTGGGGTAAATGAGCAGTTCTTC. The chain joins TRBV29-1 to TRBJ2-1; 7 positions agree with TRBD1. Germline CDR1 is SQVTM and CDR2 is ANQGSEA. This CDR3 is built from 13 residues. The trim removed 7 bases at V and 7 bases at J, leaving 10 bases unmatched.

The table lists this clone with a few counts. J is TRBJ2-1 and V is TRBV29-1; 8 bases align to TRBD2. V trimming: 8 bases; J trimming: 1 base; junction bases outside the gene matches: 10. Germline assignment: CDR1 SQVTM and CDR2 ANQGSEA. The CDR3 length is 15 residues. CDR3 residues: CSSPAPGGSYNEQFF. The CDR3 DNA reads as TGCAGCTCCCCGGCCCCGGGAGGGTCCTACAATGAGCAGTTCTTC.

The CDR3 sequence is CAITAGQGTSGYTF. The CDR3 DNA sequence: TGTGCCATTACCGCCGGACAGGGAACAAGCGGCTACACCTTC. This sequence joins TRBV10-3 and TRBJ1-2; 8 nucleotides align to TRBD1. Trimming cost V 9 bases and J 8 bases; bases outside gene matches: 14. The CDR3 has 14 residues. The germline CDR1 and CDR2 sequences are ENHRY and SYGVKD.

This clone has more than one count but fewer than ten. Relative to the germline gene, one junction end is altered; a read error may explain this. The chain joins TRBV7-7 to TRBJ2-5; D remains unclear. CDR1 and CDR2 from the germline V gene are SSHAT and FNYEAQ (reference sequence). The CDR3 extends over 15 amino acids. The CDR3 DNA reads as TGTGCTAGCAGCTTAATCGGGTCTGGTGGGGAGACCCAGTACTTC. This sequence encodes CASSLIGSGGETQYF.

The chain combines TRBV5-4 with TRBJ1-1; weak D call: TRBD1 (6 bases). The CDR3 extends over 16 amino acids. Germline CDR1 SGHNT, CDR2 YYREEE (reference sequence). Trimming stripped 0 bases from V and 1 base from J, with 13 bases between. DNA of the CDR3: TGTGCCAGCAGCTTGGCCCTGGGGGCGCGGAACACTGAAGCTTTCTTT. It is translated as CASSLALGARNTEAFF.

The rearrangement uses TRBV9 and TRBJ1-4; D call uncertain. Germline V gene lookup returns CDR1 SGDLS and CDR2 YYNGEE. The CDR3 is made up of 17 amino acids. Trimming left V 3 bases short and J 6 bases short, with 21 bases between. The CDR3 here is CASSGATRTEPYEKLFF. CDR3 nucleotides: TGTGCCAGCAGCGGAGCCACTAGGACGGAACCGTATGAAAAACTGTTTTTT. Complete variable domain (other parts from reference TRBV9 and TRBJ1-4): DSGVTQTPKHLITATGQRVTLRCSPRSGDLSVYWYQQSLDQGLQFLIQYYNGEERAKGNILERFSAQQFPDLHSELNLSSLELGDSALYFCASSGATRTEPYEKLFFGSGTQLSVL.

This sequence joins TRBV30 and TRBJ1-2; TRBD1 aligns across 10 bases. CDR3 length: 14 residues. The J segment lost 0 bases and the V segment lost 5 bases, leaving 3 bases of the junction unmatched. CDR1 is GTSNPN, CDR2 SVGIG, per germline (reference sequence). CDR3 protein: CAWAGQGANYGYTF. DNA for the CDR3: TGTGCCTGGGCCGGACAGGGGGCTAACTATGGCTACACCTTC. The full variable domain, its missing parts supplied by reference TRBV30 and TRBJ1-2, is SQTIHQWPATLVQPVGSPLSLECTVEGTSNPNLYWYRQAAGRGLQLLFYSVGIGQISSEVPQNLSASRPQDRQFILSSKKLLLSDSGFYLCAWAGQGANYGYTFGSGTRLTVV.

V and J are TRBV6-5 and TRBJ2-4; 9 bases align to TRBD1. Germline CDR1 and CDR2: MNHEY and SVGAGI. After removal of 6 bases from V and 1 base from J, the junction contained 4 bases not matched to a gene. This CDR3 region has 15 residues. CDR3 DNA sequence: TGTGCCAGCAGGGGGGACAGGGAGGCCAAAAACATTCAGTACTTC. It translates to CASRGDREAKNIQYF.

This chain links TRBV2 with TRBJ1-5; 7 positions agree with TRBD1. The CDR3 has 14 residues. Germline trimming cut 9 bases from V and 0 bases from J; bases unmatched to any gene: 5. Germline assignment: CDR1 SNHLY and CDR2 FYNNEI. DNA for the CDR3: TGTGCCAGTGGGGGACAGAATAGCAATCAGCCCCAGCATTTT. Its protein product is CASGGQNSNQPQHF.

The chain joins TRBV27 to TRBJ2-7; possible D gene TRBD1, 6 bases. The CDR3 totals 15 residues. V was pared by 2 bases and J by 2 bases, with 13 bases between. Germline-derived CDR1 and CDR2 are MNHEY and SMNVEV (reference sequence). The CDR3 sequence: CASSLTGTSTYEQYF. The DNA of the CDR3 is TGTGCCAGCAGTTTAACAGGGACCTCTACCTACGAGCAGTACTTC.

This chain joins TRBV7-2 and TRBJ1-4; 7 nucleotides line up with TRBD1. Germline V CDR1 and CDR2: SGHTA, FQGNSA. There are 16 residues in the CDR3. After removal of 3 bases from V and 1 base from J, the junction contained 5 bases not matched to a gene. The CDR3 DNA reads as TGTGCCAGCAGCTTCTACTACAGGGGAACTAATGAAAAACTGTTTTTT. This gives the protein CASSFYYRGTNEKLFF. Looking up the rest from reference TRBV7-2 and TRBJ1-4 gives the full variable domain: GAGVSQSPSNKVTEKGKDVELRCDPISGHTALYWYRQSLGQGLEFLIYFQGNSAPDKSGLPSDRFSAERTGGSVSTLTIQRTQQEDSAVYLCASSFYYRGTNEKLFFGSGTQLSVL.

The chain uses TRBV15 and TRBJ1-4; D unclear. CDR3 size: 14 residues. V lost 1 base to trimming and J lost 2 bases, with 5 bases between them. Germline CDR1 and CDR2: LNHNV and YYDKDF (reference sequence). DNA for the CDR3: TGTGCCACCAGCAGAGGACTGACTAATGAAAAACTGTTTTTT. This sequence encodes CATSRGLTNEKLFF. The variable domain in full, completed from reference TRBV15 and TRBJ1-4, reads DAMVIQNPRYQVTQFGKPVTLSCSQTLNHNVMYWYQQKSSQAPKLLFHYYDKDFNNEADTPDNFQSRRPNTSFCFLDIRSPGLGDTAMYLCATSRGLTNEKLFFGSGTQLSVL.

The count of this clone is one. The chain uses TRBV30 and TRBJ1-2, with TRBD1 matching over 9 bases. This CDR3 has 13 amino acids. With 5 bases clipped from V and 2 bases from J, the junction kept 3 bases outside the gene matches. Germline V gene sequence: CDR1 GTSNPN, CDR2 SVGIG (reference sequence). CDR3 loop: CAWGGQGNYGYTF. DNA for the CDR3: TGTGCCTGGGGGGGACAGGGAAACTATGGCTACACCTTC.

The chain combines TRBV5-5 with TRBJ1-1; D is possibly TRBD1 (5 bases). V lost 6 bases, J lost 3 bases, and 12 bases lay in between. This CDR3 spans 13 amino acids. CDR1 SGHKS and CDR2 YYEKEE come from the germline V gene (reference sequence). The CDR3 region has the DNA TGTGCCAGCATCCTCGGGGGGGACACTGAAGCTTTCTTT. It codes for CASILGGDTEAFF.

The chain joins TRBV28 to TRBJ1-5; no reliable D call. Trimming stripped 2 bases from V and 5 bases from J, with 7 bases between. Per germline, CDR1 MDHEN and CDR2 SYDVKM. The CDR3 runs 13 residues. CDR3 coding DNA: TGTGCCAGCAGTTTAACGAGGGATCAGCCCCAGCATTTT. Its translation: CASSLTRDQPQHF.

This chain uses TRBV6-5 with TRBJ1-1, with D tentatively TRBD1 (5 bases). Germline CDR1 is MNHEY and CDR2 is SVGAGI. V was clipped by 7 bases and J by 1 base, with 13 bases between them. This CDR3 has 14 residues. The CDR3 nucleotides are TGTGCCAGCATCCCCCGGGGGGGGAACACTGAAGCTTTCTTT. It yields the protein CASIPRGGNTEAFF.

J is TRBJ1-2 and V is TRBV28; D gene unclear. Trimming cost V 8 bases and J 8 bases, with 15 bases left between them. The CDR3 spans 12 residues. Germline loops: CDR1 MDHEN, CDR2 SYDVKM. In nucleotides, the CDR3 is TGTGCCAGCTCCCGCGCCCTCCCGGGCTACACCTTC. Translated, it gives CASSRALPGYTF.

The gene calls are TRBV19 and TRBJ1-1; no clear D. Trimming took off 2 bases at V and 0 bases at J, with 16 bases between the two ends. The CDR3 length is 17 residues. Germline V gives CDR1 LNHDA, CDR2 SQIVND (reference sequence). For the CDR3, the DNA is TGTGCCAGTAGTATAACTAACACCAACTCAATGAACACTGAAGCTTTCTTT. Translation: CASSITNTNSMNTEAFF. Full variable domain (remainder filled in from reference TRBV19 and TRBJ1-1): DGGITQSPKYLFRKEGQNVTLSCEQNLNHDAMYWYRQDPGQGLRLIYYSQIVNDFQKGDIAEGYSVSREKKESFPLTVTSAQKNPTAFYLCASSITNTNSMNTEAFFGQGTRLTVV.

The V call is TRBV11-3, the J call TRBJ1-1; the D gene is possibly TRBD1 (6 bases). Per germline, CDR1 SGHNT and CDR2 YENEEA. The CDR3 sequence is 14 residues long. V shed 1 base and J shed 2 bases, with 8 bases lying between them. CDR3 region: CASSLGGPNTEAFF. CDR3 sequence (DNA): TGTGCCAGCAGCTTAGGGGGGCCTAACACTGAAGCTTTCTTT.